This T cell receptor (beta chain) originates from a study of blood T cells in healthy people across ages (dated by TCRdb to the mid-2010s). In terms of the full investigation: Template switching captured roughly one uniquely barcoded TCR beta cDNA molecule per two T cells in model experiments. The study measured age-related changes in TCR beta repertoire diversity using deep sequencing normalized with unique cDNA molecular identifiers. Donors were grouped into four age groups: young (average about 15 years), middle-aged (roughly 37), aged (around 60) and long-lived (about 89). To avoid experimental bias, donors of different ages were spread randomly across the sequencing lanes. Two additional independent replicas of 1 million unique cDNA reads from the same blood draw were analyzed for two donors (one aged 18 to 30 and one aged 80 or older). The paper as a whole reports these results and caveats: As age increased, observed TCR beta diversity per million T cells dropped in a roughly linear way, and a significant reduction was already evident by age approximately 40. The long-lived group showed more naive CD4+ T cells, fewer expanded clones and increased TCR diversity than the aged group, suggesting age selection. Donor CMV infection status was unknown, potentially confounding age-related changes in expanded clonotypes. Estimates of total diversity based on one million sequenced T cells were regarded as lower bounds and as underestimates. Because profiling used bulk unsorted PBMCs, naive and antigen-experienced compartments could not be compared conclusively. A strong correlation was found between observed TCR beta diversity and the percentage of naive T cells measured by flow cytometry.

The germline V gene encodes CDR1 ENHRY and CDR2 SYGVKD. The CDR3 starts with the cysteine, ends with the phenylalanine, and has 21 residues. The sequence is cut down to CDR3 DNA, 63 bases in frame from base 1. The donors were around 39 Caucasian individuals from Russia, aged about 6 to 95 years, who were systemically healthy. Each donor gave roughly 9.5 milliliters of peripheral blood, collected into EDTA-treated Vacutainer tubes. Ficoll-Paque density-gradient centrifugation was used to isolate PBMCs, with at least 7 million per sample. Trizol reagent was used to extract total RNA from PBMCs, with at least 5.5 micrograms per sample. The percentages of naive CD45RAhigh/CD27high T cells were determined by flow cytometry on a PBMC aliquot from every donor. Details on this clonotype: The target of this receptor is not known. Relative to the germline gene, one junction end is altered; a read error may explain this.

Library generation was performed with 5' RACE. Sequencing was carried out with an Illumina HiSeq 2500. A second PCR of about 7 to 12 cycles was run with a J-beta primer mix and a sample-barcoded 5' primer. A template-switch 5' adaptor carrying 12 random nucleotides introduced a unique molecular identifier onto each TCR beta cDNA molecule. Each sample yielded at least 3 million CDR3-containing paired-end reads. All of the RNA was converted into first-strand cDNA using the Mint cDNA synthesis kit, with a TRBC-specific oligonucleotide serving as the primer. Following uracil-DNA glycosylase treatment, all cDNA underwent a first 18-cycle PCR with the universal primers M1SS and BC2_uni_R. Regarding the original processing steps: For normalization, 1 million high-quality reads were randomly selected from each sample, with every read carrying a distinct molecular identifier. Reads sharing molecular identifiers were discarded rather than binned into consensus sequences. MiTCR, run with a Q25 quality threshold and the strictest error-elimination algorithm, handled CDR3 identification, clonotype clustering and error correction. A nonparametric unseen species model with Euler transformation was used to estimate a lower bound on total TCR beta diversity. Starting from the raw public reads, TCRdb applied fastp trimming at Q25, assembled clones with MiXCR and retained in-frame beta chains. Each entry is one CDR3 protein sequence, shown with its most common DNA and genes. In this record, the V and J calls reflect TCRdb's handling and not the investigators' own analysis. For this sample the table gives 1.5 million to 2 million distinct CDR3 sequences, of which about 49% were detected only once. Together, the top ten hold less than 2.5% of the sample.

The V and J segments used are TRBV10-3 and TRBJ1-2; TRBD1 fits 10 bases in the junction. This sequence was found in a woman aged 40 to 49 in good health. The sequenced material came from blood. The CDR3 corresponds to CAISESLGTGARGPLSYDYTF. The nucleotide sequence reads as follows: TGTGCCATCAGTGAGTCGTTGGGGACAGGGGCTCGAGGGCCTCTCTCGTATGACTACACCTTC.